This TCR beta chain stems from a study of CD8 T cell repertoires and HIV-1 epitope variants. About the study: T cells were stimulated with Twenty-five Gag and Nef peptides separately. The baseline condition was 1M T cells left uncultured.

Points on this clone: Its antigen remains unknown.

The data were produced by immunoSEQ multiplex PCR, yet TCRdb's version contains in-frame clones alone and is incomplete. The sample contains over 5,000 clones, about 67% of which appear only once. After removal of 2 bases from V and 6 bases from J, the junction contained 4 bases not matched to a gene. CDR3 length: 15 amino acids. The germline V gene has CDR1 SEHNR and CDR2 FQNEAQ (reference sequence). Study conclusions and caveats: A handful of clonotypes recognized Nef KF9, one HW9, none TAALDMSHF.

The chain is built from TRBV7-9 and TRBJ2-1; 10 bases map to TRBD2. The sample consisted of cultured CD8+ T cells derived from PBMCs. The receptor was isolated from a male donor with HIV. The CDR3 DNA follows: TGTGCCAGCAGCTTACTAGCGGGAGAGGGCAATGAGCAGTTCTTC. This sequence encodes CASSLLAGEGNEQFF.